These 3 T cell receptor beta chains came from one sample sequenced in a study of shared clonotypes between healthy human individuals. The data were produced by immunoSEQ multiplex PCR, yet TCRdb's version contains in-frame clones alone and is incomplete. Counted here are hundreds of thousands of clones, approximately 79% occurring once; the ten biggest clones make up 1.5% to 2%. Material: memory CD4+ T cells sorted from blood. Specified subset: CD45RA-negative fraction. Receptors originate from a woman in her 30s in good health.

The genes are TRBV9 and TRBJ2-1; tentatively, D is TRBD2 (6 bases). From germline, CDR1 is SGDLS and CDR2 YYNGEE. The CDR3 runs 19 residues. V was cut by 2 bases and J by 2 bases, with 23 bases left in between. The CDR3 loop is CASSVSGGIFRATYNEQFF. The CDR3 nucleotides are TGTGCCAGCAGCGTTAGTGGGGGGATTTTCAGGGCTACCTACAATGAGCAGTTCTTC.

This clone appeared once. The rearrangement uses TRBV5-1 and TRBJ2-7; 12 bases match TRBD1. The CDR3 runs 16 residues. J was trimmed by 1 base and V by 4 bases; bases with no gene match: 6. Germline V lookup: CDR1 SGHRS, CDR2 YFSETQ. In DNA form, the CDR3 reads TGCGCCAGCAGCAAGGGGACAGGGGGCCTTTCCTACGAGCAGTACTTC. Protein product: CASSKGTGGLSYEQYF.

The chain uses TRBV7-9 and TRBJ1-4, with D maybe TRBD1 (6 bases). The CDR3 contains 13 residues. Germline lookup yields CDR1 SEHNR and CDR2 FQNEAQ (reference sequence). Trimming took 4 bases from V and 8 from J, leaving 11 bases between them. The CDR3 nucleotides are TGTGCCAGCAGCTCACAGGGAGACGAAAAACTGTTTTTT. Its translation: CASSSQGDEKLFF.